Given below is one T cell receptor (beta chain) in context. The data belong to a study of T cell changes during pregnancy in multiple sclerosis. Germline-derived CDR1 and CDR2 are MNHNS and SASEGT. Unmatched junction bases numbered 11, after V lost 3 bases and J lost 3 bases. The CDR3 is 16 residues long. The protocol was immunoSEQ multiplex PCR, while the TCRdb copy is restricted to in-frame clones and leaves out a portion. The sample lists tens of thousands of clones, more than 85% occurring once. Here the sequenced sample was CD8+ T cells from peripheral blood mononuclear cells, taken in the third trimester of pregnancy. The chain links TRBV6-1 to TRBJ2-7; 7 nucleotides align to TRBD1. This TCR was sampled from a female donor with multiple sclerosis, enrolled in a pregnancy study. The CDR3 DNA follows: TGTGCCAGCAGTGAGCTCCTGGTGAGACAGGGCTACGAGCAGTACTTC. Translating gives CASSELLVRQGYEQYF.